Listed below are T cell receptor beta chains from one sample, sequenced in a study of T cells in localized non-small cell lung cancer. Assay used: immunoSEQ multiplex PCR; TCRdb lists only in-frame clones, some missing. The sample yields about 18,000 clones, around 88% seen once. Specimen: peripheral blood, collected before any cancer treatment. The receptors come from a male donor at least 60 years old with stage II squamous cell lung carcinoma. Each CDR3 is given with its conserved first and last residue. The order of the fields is D gene, clone size, J gene, V gene, CDR3 DNA, CDR3 protein. D genes are given only for firm matches. Clone size is stated in some rows and not others, as once, few, many or a class when expanded.

>NA|NA|TRBJ2-3|TRBV27
TGTGCCAGCAGCTGGGCAGCGGCTAGCACAGATACGCAGTATTTT
CASSWAAASTDTQYF
>NA|NA|TRBJ2-7|TRBV28
TGTGCCACGTCCCCGCCCACCCGCTACGAGCAGTACTTC
CATSPPTRYEQYF
>NA|NA|TRBJ1-2|TRBV7-9
TGTGCCAGCAGCCCCCAACCGGGAGGCTATGGCTACACCTTC
CASSPQPGGYGYTF
>TRBD1|few|TRBJ2-1|TRBV5-1
TGCGCCAGCAGCTTGGGACAGGGGGCCAAGAATGAGCAGTTCTTC
CASSLGQGAKNEQFF
>NA|NA|TRBJ2-1|TRBV7-2
TGTGCCAGCAGCTTAGGAGAGAACTACAATGAGCAGTTCTTC
CASSLGENYNEQFF
>TRBD1|NA|TRBJ2-1|TRBV10-1
TGCGCCAGCATTTGGGACAGGGCTGATGAGCAGTTCTTC
CASIWDRADEQFF
>NA|NA|TRBJ2-7|TRBV6-1
TGTGCCAGCAGTGAAGCGGTCACATGGACACGAGGCGAGCAGTACTTC
CASSEAVTWTRGEQYF
>TRBD2|NA|TRBJ2-1|TRBV18
TGTGCCAGCTCATCGGGACTAGCGTACAATGAGCAGTTCTTC
CASSSGLAYNEQFF
>TRBD2|NA|TRBJ2-1|TRBV30
TGTGCCTGGAGAACCGGGACTAGCGGTTACAATGAGCAGTTCTTC
CAWRTGTSGYNEQFF
>TRBD2|NA|TRBJ2-5|TRBV5-4
TGTGCCAGCGGAAGTAGCGGGAGTGGAGAGACCCAGTACTTC
CASGSSGSGETQYF
>NA|NA|TRBJ2-1|TRBV6-5
TGTGCCAGCAGTTATGCAGGGGGGACCTACAATGAGCAGTTCTTC
CASSYAGGTYNEQFF
>NA|NA|TRBJ2-2|TRBV5-1
TGCGCCAGCAGCTTGACGGTTAACACCGGGGAGCTGTTTTTT
CASSLTVNTGELFF
>NA|once|TRBJ2-3|TRBV9
TGTGCCAGCAGCGTGAACACAGATACGCAGTATTTT
CASSVNTDTQYF
>NA|NA|TRBJ2-1|TRBV4-1
TGCGCCAGCAGCCAAGAGGAGAGCGTCAACTCCTACAATGAGCAGTTCTTC
CASSQEESVNSYNEQFF
>NA|once|TRBJ2-3|TRBV9
TGTGCCAGCAGCGTCCCGGCAGATACGCAGTATTTT
CASSVPADTQYF
>NA|NA|TRBJ2-7|TRBV5-6
TGTGCCAGCAGCTTCCCAGGGGCCTACGAGCAGTACTTC
CASSFPGAYEQYF
>TRBD1|NA|TRBJ2-7|TRBV29-1
TGCAGCGCCAGGACAGGGGGTGGCTACGAGCAGTACTTC
CSARTGGGYEQYF
>NA|NA|TRBJ2-2|TRBV27
TGTGCCAGCAGTCCCCGTCTGGGACTCTACACCGGGGAGCTGTTTTTT
CASSPRLGLYTGELFF
>NA|once|TRBJ2-5|TRBV19
TGTGCCAGTAGTAAAGGAGGGTCGGGGCAAGAGACCCAGTACTTC
CASSKGGSGQETQYF
>NA|NA|TRBJ2-7|TRBV14
TGTGCCAGCAGCCAAGTTATCCGGGACAACGAGCAGTACTTC
CASSQVIRDNEQYF
>TRBD2|NA|TRBJ2-5|TRBV6-1
TGTGCCAGCAGCCTCGGGGGGACCCAAGAGACCCAGTACTTC
CASSLGGTQETQYF
>NA|NA|TRBJ2-7|TRBV27
TGTGCCAGCAGTTTAACCGGGGCCTACGAGCAGTACTTC
CASSLTGAYEQYF
>NA|NA|TRBJ2-5|TRBV7-2
TGTGCCAGCAGCTTAGGTGCCGCATCGGACCATTCCTACTTC
CASSLGAASDHSYF
>TRBD2|once|TRBJ2-5|TRBV5-6
TGTGCCAGCAGCTTGTCACCTGCGGGAGAAGAGACCCAGTACTTC
CASSLSPAGEETQYF
>TRBD2|NA|TRBJ2-1|TRBV14
TGTGCCAGCAGCCAACTGGGACTAGAATTGGGGAATGAGCAGTTCTTC
CASSQLGLELGNEQFF
>NA|once|TRBJ2-7|TRBV19
TGTGCCAGTAGTCCCTCGGAGGGGTACGAGCAGTACTTC
CASSPSEGYEQYF
>NA|NA|TRBJ2-3|TRBV25-1
TGTGCCAGCAGTGAATGGGGTAGTCCAGATACGCAGTATTTT
CASSEWGSPDTQYF
>TRBD2|NA|TRBJ2-1|TRBV29-1
TGCAGCGCCGCCTATGTGTGGCGGGGGGACAATGAGCAGTTCTTC
CSAAYVWRGDNEQFF
>NA|NA|TRBJ2-1|TRBV5-1
TGCGCCAGCAGCTTGGTTTCGGGACTCTTTAATGAGCAGTTCTTC
CASSLVSGLFNEQFF
>NA|NA|TRBJ2-3|TRBV20-1
TGCAGTGGGGTAGGCCCGGATACGCAGTATTTT
CSGVGPDTQYF
>NA|NA|TRBJ2-6|TRBV28
TGTGCCAGCAGTACTCAGAGTGGGGCCAACGTCCTGACTTTC
CASSTQSGANVLTF
>NA|NA|TRBJ2-1|TRBV29-1
TGCAGCGTTGATTCCACGGGAGAATTTTACAATGAGCAGTTCTTC
CSVDSTGEFYNEQFF
>NA|NA|TRBJ2-2|TRBV28
TGTGCCAGCAGTTTAATGGCAGAAGGGACCGGGGAGCTGTTTTTT
CASSLMAEGTGELFF
>NA|NA|TRBJ2-7|TRBV6-6
TGTGCCAGCAGTTATACCCGGGACAGCGGGGAGCAGTACTTC
CASSYTRDSGEQYF
>TRBD1|NA|TRBJ2-4|TRBV6-1
TGTGCCAGCAGTGCGGGACAGGGGTCTCTTATAGCCAAAAACATTCAGTACTTC
CASSAGQGSLIAKNIQYF